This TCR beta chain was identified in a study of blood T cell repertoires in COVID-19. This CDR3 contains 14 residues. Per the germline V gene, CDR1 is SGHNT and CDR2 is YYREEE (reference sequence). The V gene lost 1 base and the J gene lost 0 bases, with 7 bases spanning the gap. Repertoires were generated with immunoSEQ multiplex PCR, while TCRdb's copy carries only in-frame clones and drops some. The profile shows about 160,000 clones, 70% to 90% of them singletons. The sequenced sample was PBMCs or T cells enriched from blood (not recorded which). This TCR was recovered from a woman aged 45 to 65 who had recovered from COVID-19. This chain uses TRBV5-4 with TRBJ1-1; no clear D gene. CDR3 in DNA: TGTGCCAGCAGCTTGATACAGATGAACACTGAAGCTTTCTTT. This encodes CASSLIQMNTEAFF.